This passage covers 22 T cell receptor beta chains from one sample sequenced in a study of T cells in Graves' hyperthyroidism and ophthalmopathy. TCR beta CDR3 sequences were amplified from RNA transcripts. The HTBI set primed first-round TCR CDR3 RT-PCR. Each CDR3 protein is one row after TCRdb ran MiXCR on the multiplex PCR reads. The sample includes about 610,000 distinct CDR3 sequences, roughly 14% of them seen just once. Sequences were obtained from blood. The receptors here all came from a woman in her thirties or forties with Graves' ophthalmopathy.

The rearrangement links TRBV6-5 to TRBJ1-6; D gene unclear. CDR3 length: 15 amino acids. V lost 2 bases and J lost 7, with 12 bases in between. In germline, CDR1 is MNHEY, CDR2 SVGAGI. CDR3 DNA: TGTGCCAGCAGTTACCGCGCAGATTCGAATTCACCCCTCCACTTT. It encodes CASSYRADSNSPLHF.

The table lists this clonotype with a few counts. V is TRBV6-2 or TRBV6-3 and J is TRBJ2-3; 12 nucleotides line up with TRBD2. Germline lookup yields CDR1 MNHEY and CDR2 SVGEGT. The CDR3 contains 18 residues. After removal of 5 bases from V and 1 base from J, the junction contained 10 bases not matched to a gene. Here the CDR3 DNA reads TGTGCCAGCAGTCCTCGTCCTAGCGGGAGGGCGGGCACAGATACGCAGTATTTT. It translates to CASSPRPSGRAGTDTQYF.

The chain recombines TRBV30 with TRBJ1-1, with a possible D match to TRBD1 (5 bases). The CDR3 is made up of 11 amino acids. Trimming shortened V by 3 bases and J by 7 bases, and 9 bases separated the two germline ends. Germline V gene lookup returns CDR1 GTSNPN and CDR2 SVGIG (reference sequence). The CDR3 nucleotides are TGTGCCTGGAGCCTTCAGGGTGAAGCTTTCTTT. Protein: CAWSLQGEAFF.

In this sample, this clonotype turned up many times. The chain employs TRBV11-2 and TRBJ1-2; tentative D call: TRBD1 (5 bases). Germline CDR1 SGHAT, CDR2 FQNNGV. The CDR3 totals 15 residues. V lost 2 bases and J 5 bases, leaving 15 bases between the germline ends. In nucleotides, the CDR3 is TGTGCCAGCAGCTTACCCCCCCCCGGGGGATATGGCTACACCTTC. Amino acid sequence: CASSLPPPGGYGYTF.

As to this clonotype: Sequence at one end of the junction differs from germline and may be a read error. This chain uses TRBV4-1 with TRBJ2-7; no clear D. The CDR3 consists of 15 residues. In germline, CDR1 is MGHRA, CDR2 YSYEKL. The CDR3 nucleotides read TGCGCCAGCAGCCAAGATCCGGCCAGCTCCTACGAGCGGTACTTC. Residues: CASSQDPASSYERYF.

CDR3 DNA sequence: TGTGCCAGCAGTGACCTAAGGGGCGGGGGGAGGAACGAGCAGTACTTC. As protein: CASSDLRGGGRNEQYF. This rearrangement joins TRBV12-3 or TRBV12-4 to TRBJ2-7, with TRBD2 matching 8 bases. V lost 5 bases and J lost 5; bases outside the gene matches: 14. CDR3 size: 16 residues.

This clonotype showed up just a few times. This chain links TRBV27 with TRBJ2-2, with 9 bases matching TRBD2. The V segment lost 5 bases and the J segment 6 bases; nucleotides outside the gene matches: 7. Germline V lookup: CDR1 MNHEY, CDR2 SMNVEV (reference sequence). The CDR3 covers 15 residues. DNA for the CDR3: TGTGCCAGCAGTAAGAGACTAGCGGTTGCCGGGGAGCTGTTTTTT. It specifies CASSKRLAVAGELFF.

This sequence joins TRBV12-5 and TRBJ2-5; D may be TRBD2 (5 bases). V was shortened by 1 base and J by 2 bases, with 11 bases between the two germline ends. The CDR3 is 15 residues long. Germline CDR1 LGHNT, CDR2 FRNRAP. CDR3 protein: CASGLGLAGQETQYF. CDR3 bases: TGTGCTAGTGGTTTGGGGCTAGCCGGGCAAGAGACCCAGTACTTC. The full variable domain, with the rest looked up from reference TRBV12-5 and TRBJ2-5, is DARVTQTPRHKVTEMGQEVTMRCQPILGHNTVFWYRQTMMQGLELLAYFRNRAPLDDSGMPKDRFSAEMPDATLATLKIQPSEPRDSAVYFCASGLGLAGQETQYFGPGTRLLVL.

There are many counts of this clonotype. The chain couples TRBV6-5 to TRBJ2-5; 11 positions agree with TRBD1. V lost 5 bases and J lost 5; bases outside the gene matches: 7. The CDR3 length is 15 residues. Germline CDR1 and CDR2: MNHEY and SVGAGI. The DNA for the CDR3 is TGTGCCAGCAGTACCCGGACAGGGGGCTTGGAGACCCAGTACTTC. It codes for CASSTRTGGLETQYF.

This clonotype was picked up many times. J is TRBJ2-7 and V is TRBV28; TRBD1 agrees at 7 bases. Trimming removed 6 bases from V and 4 bases from J; junction bases left unmatched: 9. The CDR3 runs to 14 residues. Germline CDR1 MDHEN, CDR2 SYDVKM. The CDR3 loop reads CASRPGQWLYEQYF. The CDR3 bases are TGTGCCAGCAGGCCGGGACAGTGGCTTTACGAGCAGTACTTC.

The CDR3 loop reads CASSLDRGATEKLFF. DNA for the CDR3: TGTGCCAGCAGCTTGGACAGGGGTGCTACTGAAAAACTGTTTTTT. The V call is TRBV5-4, the J call TRBJ1-4, with TRBD1 matching over 7 bases. The CDR3 loop spans 15 amino acids. Germline V gene data show CDR1 as SGHNT and CDR2 as YYREEE (reference sequence). Trimming took 0 bases from V and 7 from J; bases not matched to a gene: 6.

This clonotype was seen a handful of times. V gene TRBV7-9 combines with J gene TRBJ2-1; perhaps TRBD2 as D (5 bases). Trimming took 5 bases from V and 7 from J, leaving 12 bases between them. Germline V gives CDR1 SEHNR, CDR2 FQNEAQ (reference sequence). The CDR3 covers 13 residues. The CDR3 coding sequence is TGTGCCAGCAGCCCCCGGGGTTCGAATGAGCAGTTCTTC. Protein product: CASSPRGSNEQFF.

In this sample, this clonotype turned up many times. V and J are TRBV5-1 and TRBJ1-3, with D unclear. V was clipped by 0 bases and J by 3 bases, with 7 bases between them. The CDR3 runs to 14 residues. The germline V gene encodes CDR1 SGHRS and CDR2 YFSETQ. CDR3 sequence reads: CASSLGSFGNTIYF. CDR3 coding DNA: TGCGCCAGCAGCTTGGGCAGTTTTGGAAACACCATATATTTT.

This clonotype was observed a few times. The germline gene is not matched at one end of the junction; a read error may be the cause. CDR3 residues: CASSVEWGLDMQYF. For the CDR3, the DNA is TGTGCCAGCAGCGTAGAATGGGGGTTAGATATGCAGTATTTT. V and J are TRBV9 and TRBJ2-3, with D perhaps given as TRBD1 or TRBD2 (5 bases each). This CDR3 region has 14 residues. Germline assignment: CDR1 SGDLS and CDR2 YYNGEE.

This clonotype was detected ten times or more. This sequence joins TRBV6-2 or TRBV6-3 and TRBJ2-6; D not resolved. The CDR3 covers 19 residues. The V end lost 0 bases, the J end lost 0 bases, and 15 bases lay between the germline ends. The germline CDR1 and CDR2 sequences are MNHEY and SVGEGT. As DNA, the CDR3 is TGTGCCAGCAGTTACTCGACTCTTATAGCCGGCTCTGGGGCCAACGTCCTGACTTTC. Translated, it gives CASSYSTLIAGSGANVLTF.

In this sample, this clonotype turned up many times. The chain combines TRBV20-1 with TRBJ2-7, with D unclear. The CDR3 spans 11 residues. Germline CDR1 is DFQATT and CDR2 is SNEGSKA (reference sequence). V dropped 3 bases and J dropped 3 bases, with 6 bases sitting between them. The CDR3 is CSASLGYEQYF. The CDR3 region has the DNA TGCAGTGCTAGTCTGGGCTACGAGCAGTACTTC.

This clonotype was detected ten times or more. The V gene is TRBV10-3, the J gene TRBJ2-7; no clear D. The CDR3 has 11 amino acids. The ends were cut back, 4 bases at V and 4 bases at J, with 5 bases in the middle. Germline CDR1 is ENHRY and CDR2 is SYGVKD. The CDR3 reads CAISGQYEQYF. The DNA for the CDR3 is TGTGCCATCAGTGGGCAATACGAGCAGTACTTC.

This clonotype showed up many times. The genes are TRBV19 and TRBJ1-5; TRBD1 matches 7 bases. This CDR3 region has 14 residues. CDR1 is LNHDA and CDR2 is SQIVND in the germline V gene (reference sequence). Trimming removed 11 bases from V and 4 bases from J; junction bases left unmatched: 11. The CDR3 reads CASLPGQFNQPQHF. The CDR3 bases are TGTGCCTCCCTGCCGGGACAGTTTAATCAGCCCCAGCATTTT.

This clonotype was recorded at least ten times. V usage is TRBV7-9 and J usage is TRBJ1-1; D ambiguous. Per germline, CDR1 SEHNR and CDR2 FQNEAQ (reference sequence). CDR3 length: 12 amino acids. Between the trimmed V and J ends, which lost 4 bases and 6 bases, there was a span of 9 bases. CDR3 residues: CASSSRTAEAFF. The CDR3 nucleotides are TGTGCCAGCAGCTCGCGGACTGCTGAAGCTTTCTTT. Supplemented by reference TRBV7-9 and TRBJ1-1, the full variable domain reads DTGVSQNPRHKITKRGQNVTFRCDPISEHNRLYWYRQTLGQGPEFLTYFQNEAQLEKSRLLSDRFSAERPKGSFSTLEIQRTEQGDSAMYLCASSSRTAEAFFGQGTRLTVV.

Only a few counts were recorded for this clonotype. J is TRBJ2-5 and V is TRBV3-1; the D gene is possibly TRBD1 (5 bases). The germline V gene encodes CDR1 LGHDT and CDR2 YNNKEL (reference sequence). Trimming shortened V by 4 bases and J by 5 bases, and 17 bases separated the two germline ends. This CDR3 contains 15 residues. As DNA, the CDR3 is TGTGCCAGCAGCCGTAACAGGATGGTGGCGGAGACCCAGTACTTC. Protein product: CASSRNRMVAETQYF.

The chain links TRBV2 to TRBJ2-2; 10 bases are shared with TRBD2. Germline CDR1 is SNHLY and CDR2 is FYNNEI. The CDR3 extends over 16 amino acids. Germline trimming cut 3 bases from V and 4 bases from J; bases unmatched to any gene: 5. CDR3 bases: TGTGCCAGCAGTGAGGGCACTAGCGGGGCCACCGGGGAGCTGTTTTTT. Translated: CASSEGTSGATGELFF.

The genes are TRBV4-1 and TRBJ2-6; D possibly corresponds to TRBD1 (5 bases). Germline V gene sequence: CDR1 MGHRA, CDR2 YSYEKL. The V end lost 0 bases, the J end lost 3 bases, and 12 bases lay between the germline ends. The CDR3 totals 17 residues. CDR3 protein: CASSQDKIRVGANVLTF. The CDR3 coding sequence is TGCGCCAGCAGCCAAGATAAGATCAGGGTTGGGGCCAACGTCCTGACTTTC.